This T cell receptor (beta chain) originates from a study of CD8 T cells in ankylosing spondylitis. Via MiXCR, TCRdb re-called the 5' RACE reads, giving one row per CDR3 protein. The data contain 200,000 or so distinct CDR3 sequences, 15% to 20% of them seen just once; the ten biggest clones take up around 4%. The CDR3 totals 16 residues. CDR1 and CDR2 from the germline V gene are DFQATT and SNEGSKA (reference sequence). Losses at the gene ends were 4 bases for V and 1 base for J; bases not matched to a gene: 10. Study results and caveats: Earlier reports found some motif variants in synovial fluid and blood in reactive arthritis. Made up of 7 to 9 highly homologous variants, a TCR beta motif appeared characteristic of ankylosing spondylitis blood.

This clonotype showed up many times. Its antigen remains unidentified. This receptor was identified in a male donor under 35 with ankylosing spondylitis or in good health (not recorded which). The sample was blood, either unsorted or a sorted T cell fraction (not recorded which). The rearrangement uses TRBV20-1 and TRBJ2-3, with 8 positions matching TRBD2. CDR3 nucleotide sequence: TGCAGTGCTACCGCGGGACTAGGGACCCGCACAGATACGCAGTATTTT. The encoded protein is CSATAGLGTRTDTQYF.